One sample yielded the 5 T cell receptor beta chains listed below, sequenced in a study of monozygotic twins with inflammatory bowel disease. From the 5' RACE reads, TCRdb lists one entry per CDR3 protein and no DNA. The specimen's table records around 140,000 distinct CDR3 sequences. Sequenced material: blood. The receptors originated from a human donor with ulcerative colitis or Crohn's disease, or a healthy co-twin of an affected twin (not recorded which).

The chain has TRBV9 and TRBJ2-2; with no DNA, the TCRdb D assignment of TRBD1 cannot be verified. Germline V gives CDR1 SGDLS, CDR2 YYNGEE. This CDR3 has 14 residues. The CDR3 protein is CASKGQANTGELFF.

This chain joins TRBV6-5 and TRBJ1-1. The CDR3 contains 14 residues. The V gene's germline CDR1 is MNHEY and CDR2 SVGAGI. The CDR3 region is CASSYAEMSTEAFF.

The chain employs TRBV7-9 and TRBJ1-2; TCRdb selects TRBD1, and the lack of DNA leaves this call unchecked. CDR1 and CDR2 (germline): SEHNR, FQNEAQ (reference sequence). This CDR3 region has 16 residues. CDR3 loop: CASSLVRDTANYGYTF.

The CDR3 here is CASRRETDTQYF. The chain recombines TRBV6-5 with TRBJ2-3; lacking DNA, the TRBD2 call made by TCRdb goes unchecked. This CDR3 contains 12 residues. Germline lookup yields CDR1 MNHEY and CDR2 SVGAGI.

This chain joins TRBV6-2 or TRBV6-3 and TRBJ2-5; the D call of TRBD1 rests on TCRdb alone, since no DNA is present to check it. The CDR3 is 16 residues long. Germline CDR1 and CDR2: MNHEY and SVGEGT. The CDR3 region is CASSKYRGAGGETQYF.